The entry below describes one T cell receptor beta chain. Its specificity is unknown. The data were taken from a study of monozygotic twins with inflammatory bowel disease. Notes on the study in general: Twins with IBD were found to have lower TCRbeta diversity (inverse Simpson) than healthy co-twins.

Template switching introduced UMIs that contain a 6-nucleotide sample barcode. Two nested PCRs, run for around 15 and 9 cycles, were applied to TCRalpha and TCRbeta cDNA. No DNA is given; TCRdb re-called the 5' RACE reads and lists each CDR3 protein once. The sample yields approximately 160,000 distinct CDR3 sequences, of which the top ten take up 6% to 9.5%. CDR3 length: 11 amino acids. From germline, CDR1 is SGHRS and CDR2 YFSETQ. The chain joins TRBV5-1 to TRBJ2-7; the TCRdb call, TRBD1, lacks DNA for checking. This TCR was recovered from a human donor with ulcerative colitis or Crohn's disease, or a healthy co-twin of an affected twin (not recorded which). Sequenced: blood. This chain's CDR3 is CASSFGGEQYF.